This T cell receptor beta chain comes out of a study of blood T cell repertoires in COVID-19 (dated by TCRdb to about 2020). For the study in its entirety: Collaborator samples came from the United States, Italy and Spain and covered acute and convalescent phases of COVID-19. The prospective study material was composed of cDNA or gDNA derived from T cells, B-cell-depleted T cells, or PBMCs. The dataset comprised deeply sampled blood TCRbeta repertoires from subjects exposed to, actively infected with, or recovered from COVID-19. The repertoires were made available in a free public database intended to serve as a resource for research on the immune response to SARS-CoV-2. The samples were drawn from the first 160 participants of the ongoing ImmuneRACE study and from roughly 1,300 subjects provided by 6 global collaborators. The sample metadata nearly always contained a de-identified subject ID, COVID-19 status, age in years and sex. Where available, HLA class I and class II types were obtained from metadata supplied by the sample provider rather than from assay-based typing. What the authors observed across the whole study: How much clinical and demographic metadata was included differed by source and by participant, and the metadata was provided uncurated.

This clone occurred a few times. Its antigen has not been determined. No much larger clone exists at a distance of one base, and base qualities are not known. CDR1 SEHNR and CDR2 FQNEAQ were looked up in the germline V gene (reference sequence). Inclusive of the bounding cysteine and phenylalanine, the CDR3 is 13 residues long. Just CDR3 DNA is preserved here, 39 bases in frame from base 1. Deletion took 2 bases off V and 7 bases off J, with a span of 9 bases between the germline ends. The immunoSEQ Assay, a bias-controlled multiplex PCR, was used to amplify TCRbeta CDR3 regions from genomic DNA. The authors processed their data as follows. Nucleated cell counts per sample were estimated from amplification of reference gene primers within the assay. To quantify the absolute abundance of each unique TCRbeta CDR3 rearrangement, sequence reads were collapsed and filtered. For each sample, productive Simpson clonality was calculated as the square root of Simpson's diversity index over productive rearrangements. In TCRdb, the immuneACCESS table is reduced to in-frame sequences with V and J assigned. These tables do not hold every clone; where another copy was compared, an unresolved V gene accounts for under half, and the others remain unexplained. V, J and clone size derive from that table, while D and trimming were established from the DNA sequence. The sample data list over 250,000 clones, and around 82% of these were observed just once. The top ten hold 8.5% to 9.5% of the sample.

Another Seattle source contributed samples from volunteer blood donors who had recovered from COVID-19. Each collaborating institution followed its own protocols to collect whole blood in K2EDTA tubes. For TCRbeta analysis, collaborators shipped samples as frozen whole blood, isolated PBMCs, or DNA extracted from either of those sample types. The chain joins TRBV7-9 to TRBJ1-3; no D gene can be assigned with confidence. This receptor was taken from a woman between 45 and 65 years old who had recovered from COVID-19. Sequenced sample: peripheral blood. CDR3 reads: CASSLLERNTIYF. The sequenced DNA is TGTGCCAGCAGCTTACTTGAACGGAACACCATATATTTT.